These 4 T cell receptor beta chains were sequenced from one sample in a study of control samples from healthy donors and cancer patients. Using immunoSEQ multiplex PCR, the repertoire was profiled, and TCRdb retains in-frame clones only, with some absent. Found here are about 190,000 clones, 91% of them singletons; the top ten hold 1.8%. The sample comprised blood. The receptors derive from a man aged 30 to 45 in good health.

This clone was seen only once. V and J are TRBV21-1 and TRBJ2-6. TRBV21-1 is an annotated pseudogene. The CDR3 is 21 amino acids. CDR3 DNA sequence: TGTGCCAGCAGCAACTTACTTCATTACCGGGACGTAATCTCTGGGGCCAACGTCCTGACTTTC. Amino acids: CASSNLLHYRDVISGANVLTF.

The chain is built from TRBV15 and TRBJ2-2; tentatively, D is TRBD1 (6 bases). CDR1 LNHNV and CDR2 YYDKDF come from the germline V gene (reference sequence). The CDR3 sequence is 15 residues long. Trimming left V 3 bases short and J 2 bases short, with 10 bases between. CDR3 residues: CATSRWDTNTGELFF. The CDR3 nucleotides are TGTGCCACCAGCAGGTGGGACACCAACACCGGGGAGCTGTTTTTT. The variable domain in full, with the rest retrieved from reference TRBV15 and TRBJ2-2, is DAMVIQNPRYQVTQFGKPVTLSCSQTLNHNVMYWYQQKSSQAPKLLFHYYDKDFNNEADTPDNFQSRRPNTSFCFLDIRSPGLGDTAMYLCATSRWDTNTGELFFGEGSRLTVL.

CDR3 DNA: TGTGCCAGTAGTCGATACAGGGGCATAGATGAAAAACTGTTTTTT. As protein: CASSRYRGIDEKLFF. The V call is TRBV19, the J call TRBJ1-4; 7 bases fit TRBD1. Per germline, CDR1 LNHDA and CDR2 SQIVND (reference sequence). This CDR3 contains 15 residues. Trimming removed 5 bases from V and 6 bases from J; junction bases left unmatched: 9.

The chain carries TRBV9 and TRBJ1-2; TRBD1 might be the D (5 bases). Germline CDR1 SGDLS, CDR2 YYNGEE. The CDR3 spans 12 residues. Between the trimmed V and J ends, which lost 6 bases and 7 bases, there was a span of 13 bases. Written as DNA, the CDR3 is TGTGCCAGCAACCAGGGCGTCTCTGGCTACACCTTC. It translates to CASNQGVSGYTF.